The 24 T cell receptor beta chains below all came from one sample that was sequenced in a study of cytomegalovirus exposure and HLA in healthy donors (dated by TCRdb to about 2017). Libraries were built with the immunoSEQ multiplex PCR assay. For the multiplex PCR, a mixture combining 60 forward primers for TCR Vbeta segments and 13 reverse primers for TCR Jbeta segments was used. TCRdb limited this immuneACCESS table to in-frame rearrangements with V and J called. A share of clones is missing; checked studies link under half to unresolved V genes, and the rest is unexplained. Present in this sample are about 130,000 clones, just over 70% of which were seen just once. Of the sample, roughly 3% is held by the ten largest clones. What was sequenced was PBMCs. These receptors were obtained from a woman aged 55-70 years in good health and CMV-seropositive.

This clone was observed a few times. The chain joins TRBV19 to TRBJ1-1; 9 bases are shared with TRBD1. Germline loops: CDR1 LNHDA, CDR2 SQIVND (reference sequence). The CDR3 sequence is 15 residues long. V was pared by 5 bases and J by 7 bases, with 11 bases of the junction left unmatched. CDR3 region: CASSVTAGTGIEAFF. In DNA form, the CDR3 reads TGTGCCAGTAGTGTGACTGCCGGGACAGGGATTGAAGCTTTCTTT.

This chain joins TRBV6-5 and TRBJ1-2; 9 positions match TRBD1. The V gene end was trimmed by 2 bases and the J gene end by 4 bases; junction bases not matched to a gene: 2. The CDR3 spans 14 residues. Germline V gene sequence: CDR1 MNHEY, CDR2 SVGAGI. The CDR3 sequence: CASSYKDRGYGYTF. The DNA for the CDR3 is TGTGCCAGCAGTTACAAGGACAGGGGCTATGGCTACACCTTC.

This chain joins TRBV29-1 and TRBJ1-5, with D maybe TRBD1 (5 bases). V lost 6 bases and J lost 2, with 11 bases in between. CDR1 is SQVTM and CDR2 is ANQGSEA in the germline V gene. The CDR3 totals 13 residues. CDR3 nucleotides: TGCAGCGTGGGGGGGTCGGGCAATCAGCCCCAGCATTTT. It encodes CSVGGSGNQPQHF. The full variable domain, its missing parts supplied by reference TRBV29-1 and TRBJ1-5, is SAVISQKPSRDICQRGTSLTIQCQVDSQVTMMFWYRQQPGQSLTLIATANQGSEATYESGFVIDKFPISRPNLTFSTLTVSNMSPEDSSIYLCSVGGSGNQPQHFGDGTRLSIL.

This chain connects TRBV4-1 to TRBJ2-3; D not certain. Trimming removed 0 bases at V and 9 bases at J, with 13 bases between. The CDR3 covers 14 residues. CDR1 is MGHRA and CDR2 is YSYEKL in the germline V gene. The CDR3 here is CASSQDHGPGTQYF. The CDR3 nucleotides read TGCGCCAGCAGCCAAGATCACGGCCCCGGGACGCAGTATTTT.

Worth noting for this clone: At the DNA level, this CDR3 is encoded by other sequences in the same sample as well. The chain is built from TRBV18 and TRBJ2-5; a possible D gene is TRBD2 (5 bases). The CDR3 is 13 amino acids. Per the germline V gene, CDR1 is KGHSH and CDR2 is LQKENI. Deletions cut 2 bases from V and 1 base from J, with 5 bases between. The CDR3 region is CASSPGSQETQYF. Here the CDR3 DNA reads TGTGCCAGCTCACCAGGGAGCCAAGAGACCCAGTACTTC.

This chain links TRBV6-5 with TRBJ2-7; 11 nucleotides align to TRBD1. The trim removed 2 bases at V and 5 bases at J, leaving 5 bases unmatched. Per germline, CDR1 MNHEY and CDR2 SVGAGI. CDR3 length: 15 residues. CDR3 sequence: CASSYADRGLHEQYF. CDR3 DNA sequence: TGTGCCAGCAGTTACGCGGACAGGGGGCTTCACGAGCAGTACTTC.

The chain links TRBV5-5 to TRBJ2-7, with D possibly being TRBD1 (5 bases). The germline V and J ends were trimmed by 5 bases and 3 bases, with 30 bases remaining between them. CDR3 length: 19 residues. The V gene's germline CDR1 is SGHKS and CDR2 YYEKEE (reference sequence). CDR3 amino acids: CASSRLRAQGSSPIYEQYF. CDR3 DNA sequence: TGTGCCAGCAGTCGGCTCAGGGCCCAGGGCTCCTCCCCCATCTACGAGCAGTACTTC.

This chain joins TRBV27 and TRBJ2-1; D is unclear. Germline V CDR1 and CDR2: MNHEY, SMNVEV (reference sequence). Between the trimmed V and J ends, which lost 3 bases and 0 bases, there was a span of 12 bases. The CDR3 consists of 16 residues. CDR3: CASSFTTEYSYNEQFF. The CDR3 region has the DNA TGTGCCAGCAGTTTTACCACAGAATACTCCTACAATGAGCAGTTCTTC.

The V and J genes are TRBV6-1 and TRBJ1-2; D call uncertain. The CDR3 is 12 amino acids. Trimming removed 8 bases at V and 8 bases at J, with 15 bases between. Germline V lookup: CDR1 MNHNS, CDR2 SASEGT. CDR3 sequence (DNA): TGTGCCAGCCGTCTGGGCCGAAAGGGCTACACCTTC. Its protein is CASRLGRKGYTF.

This clone showed up just once. The chain combines TRBV5-1 with TRBJ2-1; weak D call: TRBD2 (6 bases). V lost 4 bases and J lost 0, with 8 bases in between. Germline CDR1 SGHRS, CDR2 YFSETQ. This CDR3 region has 14 residues. This CDR3 is CASSLGSSYNEQFF. In DNA, the CDR3 is TGCGCCAGCAGCCTCGGGAGCTCCTACAATGAGCAGTTCTTC.

This clone was seen once. The chain recombines TRBV5-1 with TRBJ1-4; perhaps TRBD1 as D (5 bases). The CDR3 covers 16 residues. Trimming pared 2 bases from V and 0 bases from J, leaving 11 bases between. Germline V gene data show CDR1 as SGHRS and CDR2 as YFSETQ. CDR3 DNA: TGCGCCAGCAGCTTTAGGACACTTGCAACTAATGAAAAACTGTTTTTT. Its protein is CASSFRTLATNEKLFF.

This chain links TRBV19 with TRBJ1-5; 8 bases are shared with TRBD1. Looked up from germline, CDR1 is LNHDA and CDR2 is SQIVND (reference sequence). J lost 0 bases, V lost 2 bases, and 9 bases had no gene match. The length of the CDR3 is 18 residues. This CDR3 is CASSISRTGPDSNQPQHF. In nucleotides, the CDR3 is TGTGCCAGTAGTATATCAAGGACAGGGCCTGATAGCAATCAGCCCCAGCATTTT. The full variable domain, its missing parts supplied by reference TRBV19 and TRBJ1-5, is DGGITQSPKYLFRKEGQNVTLSCEQNLNHDAMYWYRQDPGQGLRLIYYSQIVNDFQKGDIAEGYSVSREKKESFPLTVTSAQKNPTAFYLCASSISRTGPDSNQPQHFGDGTRLSIL.

V usage is TRBV5-1 and J usage is TRBJ2-7; D might be TRBD1 (6 bases). V was clipped by 0 bases and J by 2 bases, with 12 bases between them. The V gene's germline CDR1 is SGHRS and CDR2 YFSETQ. The CDR3 runs to 15 residues. The CDR3 is CASSLARDKTYEQYF. Written as DNA, the CDR3 is TGCGCCAGCAGCTTGGCACGGGACAAGACCTACGAGCAGTACTTC. Supplemented by reference TRBV5-1 and TRBJ2-7, the full variable domain reads KAGVTQTPRYLIKTRGQQVTLSCSPISGHRSVSWYQQTPGQGLQFLFEYFSETQRNKGNFPGRFSGRQFSNSRSEMNVSTLELGDSALYLCASSLARDKTYEQYFGPGTRLTVT.

The V gene is TRBV6-4, the J gene TRBJ1-2; TRBD1 might be the D (6 bases). V dropped 4 bases and J dropped 7 bases, with 13 bases sitting between them. The CDR3 consists of 13 residues. The germline gives CDR1 MRHNA, CDR2 SNTAGT. This CDR3 is CASSAQGQGGYTF. CDR3 nucleotides: TGTGCCAGCAGTGCCCAGGGGCAGGGTGGCTACACCTTC.

The chain couples TRBV2 to TRBJ2-3; 8 bases map to TRBD2. The germline CDR1 and CDR2 sequences are SNHLY and FYNNEI. The CDR3 is made up of 13 amino acids. The ends lost 6 bases at V and 5 bases at J; junction bases unmatched: 4. CDR3 residues: CASSGGVGDTQYF. The CDR3 DNA follows: TGTGCCAGCAGCGGGGGGGTGGGAGATACGCAGTATTTT.

The genes are TRBV5-1 and TRBJ2-3; 9 nucleotides align to TRBD1. Germline-derived CDR1 and CDR2 are SGHRS and YFSETQ. The CDR3 totals 15 residues. J was trimmed by 12 bases and V by 4 bases; bases with no gene match: 15. The CDR3 region is CASSPETTGGADQYF. The CDR3 nucleotides read TGCGCCAGCAGCCCAGAAACTACAGGGGGCGCAGATCAGTATTTT.

This CDR3 reads CASSTGFLDTEAFF. The CDR3 region has the DNA TGTGCCAGCAGTACAGGGTTTCTGGACACTGAAGCTTTCTTT. This chain links TRBV7-3 with TRBJ1-1; maybe TRBD1 (6 bases). This CDR3 has 14 residues. The germline V and J ends were trimmed by 6 bases and 3 bases, with 14 bases remaining between them. Germline CDR1 SGHTA, CDR2 FQGTGA.

This chain uses TRBV21-1 with TRBJ1-6; TRBD1 is the table's D call, not checked against the DNA. TRBV21-1 is a recognized pseudogene. This CDR3 has 19 amino acids. The CDR3 spells CASSKAITDSRSYNSPLHF. The CDR3 DNA reads TGTGCCAGCAGCAAAGCTATCACGGACAGCCGATCCTATAATTCACCCCTCCACTTT.

The rearrangement links TRBV15 to TRBJ1-6; weak D call: TRBD1 (6 bases). Trimming removed 3 bases at V and 2 bases at J, with 11 bases between. The CDR3 runs to 16 residues. The germline CDR1 and CDR2 sequences are LNHNV and YYDKDF (reference sequence). CDR3 sequence (DNA): TGTGCCACCAGCAGTGAAGGACAGACCTATAATTCACCCCTCCACTTT. It codes for CATSSEGQTYNSPLHF.

The chain carries TRBV19 and TRBJ2-4; D might be TRBD2 (5 bases). V was pared by 5 bases and J by 0 bases, with 8 bases between. Germline CDR1 reads LNHDA; CDR2 reads SQIVND (reference sequence). This CDR3 comprises 14 residues. The DNA for the CDR3 is TGTGCCAGTAGTCAAGGACTAGCCAAAAACATTCAGTACTTC. This translates into CASSQGLAKNIQYF.

The chain has TRBV11-2 and TRBJ1-3, with 7 bases that match TRBD1. CDR1 SGHAT and CDR2 FQNNGV come from the germline V gene. The CDR3 extends over 17 amino acids. After removal of 4 bases from V and 0 bases from J, the junction contained 9 bases not matched to a gene. CDR3 loop: CASSWRGQFYSGNTIYF. The CDR3 DNA sequence: TGTGCCAGCAGCTGGCGGGGACAGTTCTACTCTGGAAACACCATATATTTT.

This clone showed up just a few times. This chain connects TRBV27 to TRBJ1-1; D possibly corresponds to TRBD1 (5 bases). This CDR3 comprises 15 residues. Germline CDR1 reads MNHEY; CDR2 reads SMNVEV (reference sequence). Trimming cost V 6 bases and J 5 bases, with 19 bases left between them. The CDR3 is CASRLYGRGGTEAFF. CDR3 sequence (DNA): TGTGCCAGCAGACTATACGGGAGGGGCGGGACTGAAGCTTTCTTT.

This clone was counted a few times. The rearrangement links TRBV7-3 to TRBJ2-3, with TRBD2 matching 11 bases. CDR3 length: 15 amino acids. Trimming at V came to 3 bases and at J to 2 bases, leaving 1 base not matched to a gene. Per the germline V gene, CDR1 is SGHTA and CDR2 is FQGTGA. The CDR3 loop is CASSLGLAATDTQYF. The CDR3 bases are TGTGCCAGCAGCTTGGGACTAGCGGCCACAGATACGCAGTATTTT.

The chain recombines TRBV10-3 with TRBJ2-1, with TRBD2 matching 7 bases. J lost 10 bases, V lost 0 bases, and 3 bases had no gene match. The CDR3 sequence is 13 residues long. Germline V gene data show CDR1 as ENHRY and CDR2 as SYGVKD. The CDR3 sequence is CAISESGGVEQFF. As DNA, the CDR3 is TGTGCCATCAGTGAGTCGGGAGGGGTCGAGCAGTTCTTC.